These 24 T cell receptor beta chains originate from one sample sequenced in a study of control samples from healthy donors and cancer patients. Clones were sequenced by immunoSEQ multiplex PCR, and TCRdb holds only the in-frame ones, with some missing. The repertoire holds 100,000 to 150,000 clones, about 88% seen once, with more than 1.5% in the top ten. The specimen was blood. The receptors originated from a man younger than 30 in good health.

This chain uses TRBV10-1 with TRBJ1-1; tentatively, D is TRBD1 (5 bases). Germline V gives CDR1 WNHNN, CDR2 SYGVQD (reference sequence). Trimming left V 2 bases short and J 4 bases short, with 14 bases between. This CDR3 comprises 15 residues. For the CDR3, the DNA is TGCGCCAGCAGTGAGAGGCCTACCGGGGGCACTGAAGCTTTCTTT. This encodes CASSERPTGGTEAFF.

The CDR3 loop reads CATSRTGVDTGELFF. DNA for the CDR3: TGTGCCACCAGTCGGACAGGGGTGGACACCGGGGAGCTGTTTTTT. This chain links TRBV24-1 with TRBJ2-2, with TRBD1 matching 9 bases. The CDR3 length is 15 residues. Germline V gene sequence: CDR1 KGHDR, CDR2 SFDVKD. The junction had 4 bases not matched to a gene; V was cut back by 6 bases and J by 3 bases.

This chain links TRBV11-2 with TRBJ2-7, with D possibly being TRBD2 (6 bases). CDR1 and CDR2 from the germline V gene are SGHAT and FQNNGV. This CDR3 comprises 15 residues. V was cut by 6 bases and J by 3 bases, with 18 bases left in between. In DNA, the CDR3 is TGTGCCAGCAGTCTTAGCGGAGCCGCCCGCTACGAGCAGTACTTC. Translating gives CASSLSGAARYEQYF. The variable domain in full, with the rest retrieved from reference TRBV11-2 and TRBJ2-7, is EAGVAQSPRYKIIEKRQSVAFWCNPISGHATLYWYQQILGQGPKLLIQFQNNGVVDDSQLPKDRFSAERLKGVDSTLKIQPAKLEDSAVYLCASSLSGAARYEQYFGPGTRLTVT.

In this sample, this clone turned up once. The chain has TRBV24-1 and TRBJ2-2; 8 bases map to TRBD2. This CDR3 contains 16 residues. V trimming: 4 bases; J trimming: 7 bases; junction bases outside the gene matches: 10. Germline assignment: CDR1 KGHDR and CDR2 SFDVKD. CDR3 nucleotides: TGTGCCACCAGTGACCCCGGGACTAGTTCGGTCGGGGAGCTGTTTTTT. It codes for CATSDPGTSSVGELFF.

This chain connects TRBV27 to TRBJ2-7; the D call may be TRBD1 or TRBD2 (5 bases each). Per germline, CDR1 MNHEY and CDR2 SMNVEV (reference sequence). Deletions cut 3 bases from V and 6 bases from J, with 9 bases between. The CDR3 totals 12 residues. DNA of the CDR3: TGTGCCAGCAGTTTCGAGAGGGGCGAGCAGTACTTC. This encodes CASSFERGEQYF.

CDR3 sequence: CAWTPFPEQFF. The CDR3 region has the DNA TGTGCCTGGACCCCTTTTCCTGAGCAGTTCTTC. This chain joins TRBV30 and TRBJ2-1; unclear D gene. Germline values: CDR1 GTSNPN, CDR2 SVGIG (reference sequence). CDR3 length: 11 amino acids. The V end lost 4 bases, the J end lost 9 bases, and 10 bases lay between the germline ends.

The chain uses TRBV5-1 and TRBJ2-3; 12 nucleotides match TRBD2. The CDR3 consists of 17 residues. Germline trimming cut 4 bases from V and 0 bases from J; bases unmatched to any gene: 6. CDR1 is SGHRS and CDR2 is YFSETQ in the germline V gene. This chain's CDR3 is CASSPWTSGTSTDTQYF. Written as DNA, the CDR3 is TGCGCCAGCAGCCCATGGACTAGCGGGACTAGCACAGATACGCAGTATTTT.

This clone was found once. The gene calls are TRBV4-3 and TRBJ1-2, with D hard to call. Trimming took 3 bases from V and 7 from J, leaving 12 bases between them. This CDR3 region has 13 residues. The V gene's germline CDR1 is LGHNA and CDR2 YSLEER. CDR3 sequence: CASSHGSLSGYTF. In DNA form, the CDR3 reads TGCGCCAGCAGCCATGGCAGTTTGTCTGGCTACACCTTC.

A note on this clone: Sequence at one end of the junction differs from germline and may be a read error. The chain combines TRBV2 with TRBJ1-2; 11 positions match TRBD1. This CDR3 spans 12 amino acids. Per the germline V gene, CDR1 is SNHLY and CDR2 is FYNNEI. CDR3 in amino acids: CASRPPGQGVRF. Here the CDR3 DNA reads TGTGCCAGCAGACCTCCGGGACAGGGGGTGAGATTC.

This clone was seen only a few times. The chain recombines TRBV28 with TRBJ1-1; D call uncertain. The CDR3 loop spans 12 amino acids. CDR1 is MDHEN, CDR2 SYDVKM, per germline. Trimming cost V 3 bases and J 8 bases, with 10 bases left between them. For the CDR3, the DNA is TGTGCCAGCAGTTTGAAAAGAACCGAAGCTTTCTTT. Its protein product is CASSLKRTEAFF.

The chain links TRBV5-4 to TRBJ2-1, with TRBD2 matching 7 bases. The CDR3 length is 16 residues. Germline values: CDR1 SGHNT, CDR2 YYREEE (reference sequence). V was clipped by 0 bases and J by 0 bases; unmatched bases: 3. CDR3 nucleotides: TGTGCCAGCAGCTTGGGGGGGGACTACTCCTACAATGAGCAGTTCTTC. Translating it yields CASSLGGDYSYNEQFF.

The chain couples TRBV6-5 to TRBJ1-1; D gene ambiguous. The germline V gene has CDR1 MNHEY and CDR2 SVGAGI. The V gene lost 9 bases and the J gene lost 5 bases, with 7 bases spanning the gap. The CDR3 runs to 10 residues. CDR3: CASGRTEAFF. CDR3 sequence (DNA): TGTGCCAGTGGTCGAACTGAAGCTTTCTTT.

The rearrangement links TRBV7-9 to TRBJ2-1; D possibly corresponds to TRBD2 (6 bases). Trimming left V 1 base short and J 7 bases short, with 17 bases between. The germline V gene encodes CDR1 SEHNR and CDR2 FQNEAQ (reference sequence). The CDR3 covers 16 residues. CDR3 protein: CASSLGARLRGNEQFF. The CDR3 DNA follows: TGTGCCAGCAGCTTAGGTGCCAGGCTTCGGGGGAATGAGCAGTTCTTC.

The J gene is TRBJ1-4, the V gene TRBV7-9, with D unclear. The CDR3 spans 14 residues. The germline V gene encodes CDR1 SEHNR and CDR2 FQNEAQ (reference sequence). V was clipped by 1 base and J by 5 bases, with 8 bases between them. CDR3 coding DNA: TGTGCCAGCAGCTTAGGAGGGTCCAATGAAAAACTGTTTTTT. Protein: CASSLGGSNEKLFF.

The chain carries TRBV5-1 and TRBJ1-4; a weak D match, TRBD1 (5 bases). Deletions cut 4 bases from V and 8 bases from J, with 18 bases between. The CDR3 covers 15 residues. CDR1 and CDR2 from the germline V gene are SGHRS and YFSETQ. Written as DNA, the CDR3 is TGCGCCAGCAGCCTGACAGTAACTGGACGGGAAAAACTGTTTTTT. Translation: CASSLTVTGREKLFF. Full variable domain (outside the CDR3, taken from reference TRBV5-1 and TRBJ1-4): KAGVTQTPRYLIKTRGQQVTLSCSPISGHRSVSWYQQTPGQGLQFLFEYFSETQRNKGNFPGRFSGRQFSNSRSEMNVSTLELGDSALYLCASSLTVTGREKLFFGSGTQLSVL.

Only one count was recorded for this clone. The genes are TRBV14 and TRBJ2-7, with D possibly being TRBD1 or TRBD2 (5 bases each). From germline, CDR1 is SGHDN and CDR2 FVKESK. Trimming cost V 1 base and J 5 bases, with 21 bases left between them. CDR3 size: 17 residues. Written as DNA, the CDR3 is TGTGCCAGCAGCCAAGGGCCCCCCCGGGGACGGGTCCACGAGCAGTACTTC. This translates into CASSQGPPRGRVHEQYF.

V is TRBV5-1 and J is TRBJ2-3, with D uncertain. Per germline, CDR1 SGHRS and CDR2 YFSETQ. V was cut by 5 bases and J by 0 bases, with 13 bases left in between. The CDR3 totals 15 residues. The CDR3 is CASSDTPTSTDTQYF. The CDR3 nucleotides read TGCGCCAGCAGTGACACTCCTACTAGCACAGATACGCAGTATTTT.

V and J are TRBV3-1 (or the pseudogene TRBV3-2) and TRBJ2-1; maybe TRBD2 (6 bases). The CDR3 spans 15 residues. Between the trimmed V and J ends, which lost 4 bases and 9 bases, there was a span of 19 bases. CDR1 is LGHDT and CDR2 is YNNKEL in the germline V gene (reference sequence). The CDR3 DNA reads as TGTGCCAGCAGCCCTGCTTTAGGAGGGGCGGGTGAGCAGTTCTTC. Amino acid sequence: CASSPALGGAGEQFF.

This clone has just a few counts. V is TRBV7-9 and J is TRBJ1-1; 11 positions agree with TRBD1. The CDR3 has 15 amino acids. V was clipped by 5 bases and J by 3 bases; unmatched bases: 5. The germline V gene has CDR1 SEHNR and CDR2 FQNEAQ (reference sequence). CDR3: CASSGGTGGDTEAFF. As DNA, the CDR3 is TGTGCCAGCAGCGGAGGGACAGGGGGGGACACTGAAGCTTTCTTT. Full variable domain (missing parts from reference TRBV7-9 and TRBJ1-1): DTGVSQNPRHKITKRGQNVTFRCDPISEHNRLYWYRQTLGQGPEFLTYFQNEAQLEKSRLLSDRFSAERPKGSFSTLEIQRTEQGDSAMYLCASSGGTGGDTEAFFGQGTRLTVV.

V and J are TRBV30 and TRBJ1-1, with D possibly matching TRBD1 (5 bases). From germline, CDR1 is GTSNPN and CDR2 SVGIG (reference sequence). Between the trimmed V and J ends, which lost 4 bases and 3 bases, there was a span of 15 bases. There are 14 residues in the CDR3. The CDR3 loop is CAWNPSGADTEAFF. CDR3 bases: TGTGCCTGGAATCCATCCGGGGCGGACACTGAAGCTTTCTTT.

The V call is TRBV9, the J call TRBJ1-2, with 11 nucleotides matching TRBD1. CDR1 and CDR2 (germline): SGDLS, YYNGEE. Unmatched junction bases numbered 6, after V lost 3 bases and J lost 5 bases. This CDR3 has 15 amino acids. CDR3 nucleotide sequence: TGTGCCAGCAGCGCGAGGGACAGGGGGTCATATGGCTACACCTTC. Protein sequence: CASSARDRGSYGYTF.

The chain recombines TRBV10-3 with TRBJ1-1; no clear D gene. The CDR3 is 12 amino acids. The V and J ends lost 6 bases and 4 bases respectively, with 9 bases between them. Germline V gene sequence: CDR1 ENHRY, CDR2 SYGVKD. Here the CDR3 DNA reads TGTGCCATCAGAAATGACGCCACTGAAGCTTTCTTT. Translation: CAIRNDATEAFF.

This chain links TRBV9 with TRBJ1-3; 7 bases fit TRBD1. Germline V gene data show CDR1 as SGDLS and CDR2 as YYNGEE. The CDR3 runs to 16 residues. Trimming at V came to 3 bases and at J to 7 bases, leaving 13 bases not matched to a gene. The CDR3 region is CASSAGTGVGKNTIYF. The CDR3 nucleotides read TGTGCCAGCAGCGCGGGAACAGGGGTTGGGAAGAACACCATATATTTT.

The genes are TRBV18 and TRBJ1-3; D ambiguous. This CDR3 has 16 amino acids. Germline CDR1 reads KGHSH; CDR2 reads LQKENI. V was trimmed by 1 base and J by 4 bases, leaving 14 bases between them. The CDR3 bases are TGTGCCAGCTCACCACAGCCAGCGGACGTCGGAAACACCATATATTTT. Amino acid sequence: CASSPQPADVGNTIYF.